The 5 T cell receptor beta chains in this list originate from one sample, sequenced in a study of OX40 agonist ivuxolimab in advanced cancers. The protocol was immunoSEQ multiplex PCR, while the TCRdb copy is restricted to in-frame clones and leaves out a portion. The sample records about 61,000 clones, around 90% being singletons. The sequences come from CD4+ or CD8+ T cells sorted from blood, collected in a trial of the OX40 agonist ivuxolimab. All receptors derive from an adult with an advanced solid tumor such as melanoma, head and neck, liver or kidney cancer.

The chain is built from TRBV6-6 and TRBJ2-1, with 12 nucleotides matching TRBD2. Germline V gene lookup returns CDR1 MNHNY and CDR2 SVGAGI (reference sequence). The CDR3 extends over 15 amino acids. V lost 6 bases to trimming and J lost 4 bases; unmatched junction nucleotides: 4. The CDR3 DNA is TGTGCCAGCAGGCTAGCGGGAGGGTCGTACAATGAGCAGTTCTTC. This translates into CASRLAGGSYNEQFF.

V gene TRBV27 combines with J gene TRBJ2-7; 9 bases match TRBD1. Germline assignment: CDR1 MNHEY and CDR2 SMNVEV (reference sequence). The V gene end was trimmed by 6 bases and the J gene end by 4 bases; junction bases not matched to a gene: 13. CDR3 length: 16 residues. The CDR3: CASRLNGGQGTYEQYF. The CDR3 DNA follows: TGTGCCAGCAGGCTAAACGGGGGACAGGGTACTTACGAGCAGTACTTC.

In this sample, this clone turned up once. V gene TRBV27 combines with J gene TRBJ2-1; 11 nucleotides line up with TRBD1. The length of the CDR3 is 15 residues. In germline, CDR1 is MNHEY, CDR2 SMNVEV (reference sequence). The V gene end was trimmed by 3 bases and the J gene end by 11 bases; junction bases not matched to a gene: 9. CDR3 coding DNA: TGTGCCAGCAGTTTTTCCCGAGGGACAGGGGGAAAGCAGTTCTTC. Its translation is CASSFSRGTGGKQFF.

The CDR3 sequence: CASSFGASSYNEQFF. In nucleotides, the CDR3 is TGTGCCAGCAGCTTCGGGGCGAGTTCTTACAATGAGCAGTTCTTC. This rearrangement joins TRBV5-4 to TRBJ2-1; perhaps D is TRBD1 or TRBD2 (5 bases each). V lost 2 bases and J 4 bases, leaving 13 bases between the germline ends. The length of the CDR3 is 15 residues. In germline, CDR1 is SGHNT, CDR2 YYREEE (reference sequence).

The genes are TRBV5-1 and TRBJ2-1; no reliable D call. The CDR3 contains 13 residues. Trimming cost V 5 bases and J 5 bases, with 11 bases left between them. Germline CDR1 SGHRS, CDR2 YFSETQ. Here the CDR3 DNA reads TGCGCCAGCAGGTGGGGTTCGGACAATGAGCAGTTCTTC. It is translated as CASRWGSDNEQFF.